One sample yielded the 28 T cell receptor beta chains listed below, sequenced in a study of T cell responses to AZD1222 COVID-19 vaccine. The repertoire was sequenced with immunoSEQ multiplex PCR; TCRdb's copy has only in-frame clones and lacks some. The sample has 150,000 to 180,000 clones; roughly nine tenths are singletons. Sequenced material: peripheral blood, taken after recovery from COVID-19. These receptors all stem from an adult who had recovered from COVID-19.

This chain connects TRBV28 to TRBJ2-1; 10 bases map to TRBD2. The CDR3 is made up of 20 amino acids. With 3 bases clipped from V and 0 bases from J, the junction kept 14 bases outside the gene matches. CDR1 is MDHEN, CDR2 SYDVKM, per germline. This CDR3 is CASSLFSPRLAGSSYNEQFF. The CDR3 DNA follows: TGTGCCAGCAGTTTGTTTTCACCGCGACTAGCGGGCAGCTCCTACAATGAGCAGTTCTTC.

The chain joins TRBV7-9 to TRBJ1-1; no definite D call. Germline loops: CDR1 SEHNR, CDR2 FQNEAQ (reference sequence). CDR3 length: 14 residues. V was pared by 7 bases and J by 4 bases, with 16 bases between. Here the CDR3 reads CASTPDGQRTEAFF. For the CDR3, the DNA is TGTGCCAGCACCCCGGACGGGCAGCGCACTGAAGCTTTCTTT.

As regards this clone: The sample holds other DNA sequences that translate to the same CDR3. The chain combines TRBV6-2 or TRBV6-3 with TRBJ1-1; unclear D gene. The germline CDR1 and CDR2 sequences are MNHEY and SVGEGT. The length of the CDR3 is 13 residues. V was cut by 2 bases and J by 1 base, with 5 bases left in between. CDR3 DNA sequence: TGTGCCAGCAGTTACCGGGGGAACACTGAAGCTTTCTTT. Translation: CASSYRGNTEAFF.

The V and J genes are TRBV3-1 (or the pseudogene TRBV3-2) and TRBJ1-4; 7 nucleotides agree with TRBD1. V dropped 3 bases and J dropped 8; count of bases not matched to a gene: 6. The CDR3 runs to 14 residues. Germline-derived CDR1 and CDR2 are LGHDT and YNNKEL (reference sequence). The CDR3 here is CASSHGTAGEKLFF. The CDR3 nucleotides are TGTGCCAGCAGCCATGGGACAGCGGGGGAAAAACTGTTTTTT.

Only one count was recorded for this clone. This rearrangement joins TRBV6-1 to TRBJ2-7; no reliable D call. The CDR3 is 14 residues long. The V end lost 6 bases, the J end lost 6 bases, and 18 bases lay between the germline ends. The V gene's germline CDR1 is MNHNS and CDR2 SASEGT. This chain's CDR3 is CASSPESEASEQYF. The CDR3 DNA follows: TGTGCCAGCAGCCCGGAAAGTGAGGCTTCCGAGCAGTACTTC.

This clone occurred a few times. The rearrangement links TRBV6-5 to TRBJ1-2, with TRBD1 identical over 9 bases. Losses at the gene ends were 5 bases for V and 2 bases for J; bases not matched to a gene: 6. CDR1 and CDR2 from the germline V gene are MNHEY and SVGAGI. This CDR3 is built from 15 residues. The CDR3 region is CASSTRDRENYGYTF. CDR3 DNA sequence: TGTGCCAGCAGTACCCGGGACAGGGAGAACTATGGCTACACCTTC.

The CDR3 region is CASSSQSGTGGLRGYTF. The CDR3 region has the DNA TGTGCCAGCAGCTCACAATCCGGGACAGGGGGTTTGAGGGGCTACACCTTC. The V and J genes are TRBV28 and TRBJ1-2, with 11 bases aligning to TRBD1. The CDR3 runs 17 residues. Germline V gives CDR1 MDHEN, CDR2 SYDVKM. V lost 6 bases and J lost 8; bases outside the gene matches: 17.

The chain carries TRBV7-2 and TRBJ1-5; 9 positions match TRBD1. This CDR3 spans 16 amino acids. The J segment lost 7 bases and the V segment lost 5 bases, leaving 12 bases of the junction unmatched. Germline V gene sequence: CDR1 SGHTA, CDR2 FQGNSA. The CDR3 DNA sequence: TGTGCCAGCAGCCCCACTCAGACAGGGGGAGAGCAGCCCCAGCATTTT. Translated, it gives CASSPTQTGGEQPQHF.

This chain joins TRBV6-4 and TRBJ2-7; 9 bases line up with TRBD1. This CDR3 is built from 15 residues. V was pared by 5 bases and J by 2 bases, with 7 bases of the junction left unmatched. Germline V gene lookup returns CDR1 MRHNA and CDR2 SNTAGT. The CDR3 sequence: CASSYGTGPPYEQYF. For the CDR3, the DNA is TGTGCCAGCAGTTACGGGACAGGGCCACCCTACGAGCAGTACTTC.

This chain links TRBV12-5 with TRBJ1-1, with a tentative D call TRBD1 (5 bases). CDR1 and CDR2 from the germline V gene are LGHNT and FRNRAP. This CDR3 region has 14 residues. Deletions cut 3 bases from V and 5 bases from J, with 13 bases between. The CDR3, as DNA: TGTGCTAGTGGTTTACGGGGCCCGAAAACTGAAGCTTTCTTT. The encoded protein is CASGLRGPKTEAFF.

The chain recombines TRBV7-2 with TRBJ2-1; no clear D gene. Germline CDR1 reads SGHTA; CDR2 reads FQGNSA. The CDR3 has 14 amino acids. Trimming left V 0 bases short and J 5 bases short, with 8 bases between. CDR3 nucleotides: TGTGCCAGCAGCTTAGCCCGGTTAAACAATGAGCAGTTCTTC. Translated: CASSLARLNNEQFF.

This rearrangement joins TRBV12-3 or TRBV12-4 to TRBJ2-1; no reliable D call. The length of the CDR3 is 13 residues. V was clipped by 3 bases and J by 6 bases, with 9 bases between them. The CDR3, as DNA: TGTGCCAGCAGTTTTTTTGGACCCAATGAGCAGTTCTTC. It codes for CASSFFGPNEQFF.

The V and J genes are TRBV9 and TRBJ2-4, with 15 nucleotides matching TRBD2. V lost 4 bases and J lost 6; bases outside the gene matches: 8. The germline V gene encodes CDR1 SGDLS and CDR2 YYNGEE. The CDR3 consists of 17 residues. The chain's CDR3 is CASSPRTSGGALNIQYF. The CDR3 bases are TGTGCCAGCAGCCCACGGACTAGCGGGGGGGCTTTAAACATTCAGTACTTC.

The genes are TRBV28 and TRBJ2-5, with 9 nucleotides matching TRBD2. Trimming at V came to 4 bases and at J to 5 bases, leaving 5 bases not matched to a gene. Germline lookup yields CDR1 MDHEN and CDR2 SYDVKM. CDR3 length: 14 residues. The CDR3 DNA is TGTGCCAGCAGTTCCCTTACTAGCGGGGAGACCCAGTACTTC. The encoded protein is CASSSLTSGETQYF.

CDR3 nucleotides: TGTGCCAGCACCATTTTAAGGGGGCAGGACACTGAAGCTTTCTTT. This translates into CASTILRGQDTEAFF. The chain uses TRBV7-8 and TRBJ1-1, with TRBD1 identical over 7 bases. Looked up from germline, CDR1 is SGHVS and CDR2 is FQNEAQ. The CDR3 is made up of 15 amino acids. Trimming removed 7 bases from V and 3 bases from J; junction bases left unmatched: 11.

V usage is TRBV12-5 and J usage is TRBJ1-1; possibly TRBD1 for D (6 bases). Germline CDR1 and CDR2: LGHNT and FRNRAP. The ends were cut back, 6 bases at V and 2 bases at J, with 7 bases in the middle. The CDR3 totals 12 residues. CDR3 in DNA: TGTGCTAGTGGACAGGGAAACACTGAAGCTTTCTTT. It is translated as CASGQGNTEAFF.

J is TRBJ2-3 and V is TRBV11-3; 10 positions agree with TRBD2. After removal of 5 bases from V and 2 bases from J, the junction contained 10 bases not matched to a gene. The CDR3 is made up of 17 amino acids. Germline V CDR1 and CDR2: SGHNT, YENEEA. For the CDR3, the DNA is TGTGCCAGCAGCCTGGGGAAACTAGCGGGGAACACAGATACGCAGTATTTT. This encodes CASSLGKLAGNTDTQYF.

This clone has a single count. V is TRBV5-1 and J is TRBJ2-2; unclear D gene. This CDR3 has 18 residues. The germline V and J ends were trimmed by 2 bases and 0 bases, with 17 bases remaining between them. CDR1 is SGHRS and CDR2 is YFSETQ in the germline V gene. This CDR3 reads CASSLTLRIGTNTGELFF. The CDR3 DNA follows: TGCGCCAGCAGCTTAACCCTCCGGATAGGGACGAACACCGGGGAGCTGTTTTTT.

The count of this clone is one. This chain connects TRBV29-1 to TRBJ2-3, with D hard to call. Germline CDR1 SQVTM, CDR2 ANQGSEA. The CDR3 has 13 residues. Trimming stripped 5 bases from V and 2 bases from J, with 11 bases between. In DNA, the CDR3 is TGCAGCGTTCATCTAGTCGACACAGATACGCAGTATTTT. This codes for CSVHLVDTDTQYF.

This chain uses TRBV19 with TRBJ2-7, with 11 bases identical to TRBD2. The CDR3 has 16 amino acids. The germline V gene has CDR1 LNHDA and CDR2 SQIVND (reference sequence). J lost 0 bases, V lost 5 bases, and 6 bases had no gene match. The CDR3 loop is CASSSWTSGYSYEQYF. The CDR3 DNA reads as TGTGCCAGTAGTTCCTGGACTAGCGGGTACTCCTACGAGCAGTACTTC.

On this clone: The sample contains more than one DNA sequence encoding this CDR3. The chain combines TRBV7-9 with TRBJ1-1; 8 bases map to TRBD1. The CDR3 extends over 14 amino acids. V was pared by 5 bases and J by 4 bases, with 6 bases of the junction left unmatched. CDR1 is SEHNR and CDR2 is FQNEAQ in the germline V gene (reference sequence). CDR3 coding DNA: TGTGCCAGCAGCCCGACAGGGGAAGGCACTGAAGCTTTCTTT. It translates to CASSPTGEGTEAFF.

The genes are TRBV7-2 and TRBJ2-7; 8 bases match TRBD1. The CDR3 spans 13 residues. J gave up 7 bases and V 5 bases, and 7 bases lay outside the gene matches. The germline gives CDR1 SGHTA, CDR2 FQGNSA. The chain's CDR3 is CASSPGQGEEQYF. The CDR3 DNA sequence: TGTGCCAGCAGCCCAGGACAGGGTGAGGAGCAGTACTTC.

The rearrangement joins TRBV9 to TRBJ2-1, with TRBD2 matching 8 bases. The CDR3 is 16 residues long. J gave up 0 bases and V 4 bases, and 6 bases lay outside the gene matches. Germline V CDR1 and CDR2: SGDLS, YYNGEE. CDR3 sequence reads: CASSLTSGFSYNEQFF. CDR3 DNA: TGTGCCAGCAGCCTCACTAGCGGTTTCTCCTACAATGAGCAGTTCTTC.

The CDR3 region has the DNA TGTGCCAGCAGCTTAGCATTGGGGGATAGCGGGCAGAACACCGGGGAGCTGTTTTTT. Translated: CASSLALGDSGQNTGELFF. This sequence joins TRBV7-8 and TRBJ2-2; 7 positions agree with TRBD2. This CDR3 region has 19 residues. Germline CDR1 and CDR2: SGHVS and FQNEAQ. The trim removed 0 bases at V and 1 base at J, leaving 11 bases unmatched.

The chain has TRBV18 and TRBJ1-5; unclear D gene. Germline lookup yields CDR1 KGHSH and CDR2 LQKENI. V was clipped by 6 bases and J by 5 bases, with 11 bases between them. CDR3 length: 13 amino acids. The CDR3 DNA reads TGTGCCAGCTCCCTCGGGAGAGATCAGCCCCAGCATTTT. Translation: CASSLGRDQPQHF.

This rearrangement joins TRBV9 to TRBJ2-6; 9 bases align to TRBD1. The ends lost 0 bases at V and 0 bases at J; junction bases unmatched: 4. Germline V gene sequence: CDR1 SGDLS, CDR2 YYNGEE. There are 18 residues in the CDR3. CDR3 DNA: TGTGCCAGCAGCGTAGTTCCGACAGGGGGCTCTGGGGCCAACGTCCTGACTTTC. The encoded protein is CASSVVPTGGSGANVLTF.

The gene calls are TRBV7-3 and TRBJ2-3; 10 bases agree with TRBD2. V shed 5 bases, J shed 1 base, and the junction held 3 bases outside the gene matches. In germline, CDR1 is SGHTA, CDR2 FQGTGA. CDR3 length: 15 amino acids. The CDR3 nucleotides are TGTGCCAGCAGCGAGACTAGCGGGCGCACAGATACGCAGTATTTT. It is translated as CASSETSGRTDTQYF.

To note about this clone: In this CDR3 the conserved last residue, phenylalanine or tryptophan, is missing, so a read error is likely. The DNA is omitted, as the CDR3 cannot be located on it reliably, and the CDR3 follows TCRdb's listing. V usage is TRBV1 and J usage is TRBJ2-7; the table's D call, TRBD2, has no DNA check behind it. TRBV1 is a recognized pseudogene. The CDR3 region is 12 residues in length, termini included. The CDR3 reads CTSTSRRLAGDL.